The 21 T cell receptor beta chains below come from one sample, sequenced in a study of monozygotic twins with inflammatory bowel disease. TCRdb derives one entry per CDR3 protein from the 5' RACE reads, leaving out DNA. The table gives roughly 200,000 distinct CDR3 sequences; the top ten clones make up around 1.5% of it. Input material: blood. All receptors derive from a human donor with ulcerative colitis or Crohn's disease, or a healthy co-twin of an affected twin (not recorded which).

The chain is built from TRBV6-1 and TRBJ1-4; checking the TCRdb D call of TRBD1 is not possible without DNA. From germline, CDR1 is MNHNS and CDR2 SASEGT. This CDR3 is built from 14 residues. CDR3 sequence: CASTPRGGLEKLFF.

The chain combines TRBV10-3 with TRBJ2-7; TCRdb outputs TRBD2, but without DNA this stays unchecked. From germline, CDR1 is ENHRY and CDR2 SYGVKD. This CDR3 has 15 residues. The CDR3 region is CAISEGTSGVYEQYF.

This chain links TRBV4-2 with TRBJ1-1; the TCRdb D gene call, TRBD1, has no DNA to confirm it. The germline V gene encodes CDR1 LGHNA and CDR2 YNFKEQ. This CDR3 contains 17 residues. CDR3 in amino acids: CASSPGQGFGLYTEAFF.

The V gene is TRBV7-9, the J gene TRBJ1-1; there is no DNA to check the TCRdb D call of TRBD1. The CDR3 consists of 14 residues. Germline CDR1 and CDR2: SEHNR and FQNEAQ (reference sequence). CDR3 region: CASSPQDRVPEAFF.

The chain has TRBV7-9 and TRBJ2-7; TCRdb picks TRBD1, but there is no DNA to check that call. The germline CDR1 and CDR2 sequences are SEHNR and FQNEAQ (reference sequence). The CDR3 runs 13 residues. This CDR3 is CASSSWDIYEQYF. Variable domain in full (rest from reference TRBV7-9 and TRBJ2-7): DTGVSQNPRHKITKRGQNVTFRCDPISEHNRLYWYRQTLGQGPEFLTYFQNEAQLEKSRLLSDRFSAERPKGSFSTLEIQRTEQGDSAMYLCASSSWDIYEQYFGPGTRLTVT.

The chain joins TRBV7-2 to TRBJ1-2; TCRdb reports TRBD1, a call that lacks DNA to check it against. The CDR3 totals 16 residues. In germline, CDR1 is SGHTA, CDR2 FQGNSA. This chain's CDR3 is CASSLESGYSNYGYTF.

The CDR3 here is CASSPGRMRTDTQYF. The rearrangement joins TRBV7-8 to TRBJ2-3; TCRdb picks TRBD1, but there is no DNA to check that call. Germline-derived CDR1 and CDR2 are SGHVS and FQNEAQ. The CDR3 is 15 amino acids.

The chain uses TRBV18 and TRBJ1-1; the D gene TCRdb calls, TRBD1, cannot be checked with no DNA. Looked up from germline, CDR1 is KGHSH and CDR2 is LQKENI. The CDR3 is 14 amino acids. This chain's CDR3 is CASSQVTQGTEAFF.

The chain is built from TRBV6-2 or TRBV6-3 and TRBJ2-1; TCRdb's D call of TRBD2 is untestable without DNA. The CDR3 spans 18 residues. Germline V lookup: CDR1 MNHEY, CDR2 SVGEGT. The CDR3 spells CASRLPPGLAGAWDEQFF.

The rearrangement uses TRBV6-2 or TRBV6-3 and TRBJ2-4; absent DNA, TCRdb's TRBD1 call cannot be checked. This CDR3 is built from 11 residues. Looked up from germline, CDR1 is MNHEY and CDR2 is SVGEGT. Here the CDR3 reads CASSSRTGSYF.

CDR3: CASSPRQGSYGYTF. The rearrangement joins TRBV13 to TRBJ1-2; the D call from TCRdb, TRBD1, cannot be confirmed without DNA. This CDR3 has 14 amino acids. The germline V gene has CDR1 PRHDT and CDR2 FYEKMQ (reference sequence).

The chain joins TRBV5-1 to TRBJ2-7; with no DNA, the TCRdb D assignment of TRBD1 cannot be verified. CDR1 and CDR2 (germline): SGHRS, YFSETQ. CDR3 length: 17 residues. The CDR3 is CASSLLGGQGGTYEQYF.

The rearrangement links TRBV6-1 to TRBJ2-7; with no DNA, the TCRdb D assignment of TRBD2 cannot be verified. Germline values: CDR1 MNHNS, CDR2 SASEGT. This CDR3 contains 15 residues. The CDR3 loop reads CASRVRRDGSYEQYF.

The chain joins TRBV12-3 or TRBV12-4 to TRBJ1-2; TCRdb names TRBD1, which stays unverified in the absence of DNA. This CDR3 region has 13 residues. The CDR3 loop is CASTQQGFYGYTF.

CDR3 amino acids: CASSLGQGITYEQYF. V gene TRBV5-5 combines with J gene TRBJ2-7; TCRdb selects TRBD1, and the lack of DNA leaves this call unchecked. The CDR3 length is 15 residues. The germline CDR1 and CDR2 sequences are SGHKS and YYEKEE (reference sequence).

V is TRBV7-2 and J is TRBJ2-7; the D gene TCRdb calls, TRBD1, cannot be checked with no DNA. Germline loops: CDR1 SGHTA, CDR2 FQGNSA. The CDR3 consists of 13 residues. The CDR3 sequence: CASSPRDRSEQYF.

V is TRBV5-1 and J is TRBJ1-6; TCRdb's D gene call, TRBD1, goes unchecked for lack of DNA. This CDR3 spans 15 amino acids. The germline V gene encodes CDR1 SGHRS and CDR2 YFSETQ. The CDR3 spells CASSQGTVGSSPLHF.

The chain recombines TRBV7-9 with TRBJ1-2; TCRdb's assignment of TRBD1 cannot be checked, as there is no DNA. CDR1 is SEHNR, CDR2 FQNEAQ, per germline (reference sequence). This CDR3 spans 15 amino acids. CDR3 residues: CASRIGSRARDGYTF. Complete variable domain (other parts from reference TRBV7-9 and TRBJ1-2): DTGVSQNPRHKITKRGQNVTFRCDPISEHNRLYWYRQTLGQGPEFLTYFQNEAQLEKSRLLSDRFSAERPKGSFSTLEIQRTEQGDSAMYLCASRIGSRARDGYTFGSGTRLTVV.

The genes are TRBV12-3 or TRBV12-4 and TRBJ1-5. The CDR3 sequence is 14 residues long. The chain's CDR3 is CASSVRESNQPQHF.

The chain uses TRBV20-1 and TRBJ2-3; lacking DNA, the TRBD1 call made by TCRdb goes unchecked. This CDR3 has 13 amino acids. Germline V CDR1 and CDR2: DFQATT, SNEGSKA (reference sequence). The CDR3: CSANRGGTDTQYF.

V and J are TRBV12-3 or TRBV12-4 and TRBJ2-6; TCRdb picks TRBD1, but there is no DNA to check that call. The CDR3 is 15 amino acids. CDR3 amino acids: CASTRGTSGANVLTF.